This TCR beta chain was documented in a study of blood T cell repertoires in COVID-19. In the case of this clone: Other nucleotide sequences from this sample produce the same CDR3.

Looked up from germline, CDR1 is SEHNR and CDR2 is FQNEAQ (reference sequence). This CDR3 is 13 amino acids long. The ends were cut back, 5 bases at V and 2 bases at J, with 9 bases in the middle. In the original processing: Amplification of reference gene primers was used by the study to estimate nucleated cell counts. Libraries were prepared by immunoSEQ multiplex PCR; TCRdb keeps only in-frame clonotypes and omits some of them. V and J calls and clone size are those listed in that table; D and trimming were worked out from the DNA. The table has 310,000 or so clones, around 82% seen once. V is TRBV7-9 and J is TRBJ1-2; D perhaps matches TRBD1 (6 bases). Sequencing used peripheral blood. This TCR was sampled from a woman in her 50s with acute or convalescent COVID-19. The CDR3 region is CASSLDSNYGYTF. CDR3 nucleotides: TGTGCCAGCAGCCTGGACAGCAACTATGGCTACACCTTC.